One sample yielded the 13 T cell receptor beta chains listed below, sequenced in a study of control samples from healthy donors and cancer patients. Only in-frame clones appear in the TCRdb table, and some are missing; sequencing was by immunoSEQ multiplex PCR. The sample yields some 160,000 clones, approximately 90% seen once. What was sequenced was blood. The receptor set was obtained from a woman aged 25 to 39 in good health.

In nucleotides, the CDR3 is TGTGCCAGCCCCTGGTGGGGGATTTCACCCCTCCACTTT. It encodes CASPWWGISPLHF. V gene TRBV3-1 (or the pseudogene TRBV3-2) combines with J gene TRBJ1-6; maybe TRBD1 (5 bases). CDR3 length: 13 residues. V lost 8 bases and J 9 bases, leaving 14 bases between the germline ends. Germline values: CDR1 LGHDT, CDR2 YNNKEL (reference sequence).

The V gene is TRBV5-1, the J gene TRBJ1-3; D gene ambiguous. Per the germline V gene, CDR1 is SGHRS and CDR2 is YFSETQ. Trimming stripped 0 bases from V and 3 bases from J, with 7 bases between. CDR3 length: 14 residues. Written as DNA, the CDR3 is TGCGCCAGCAGCTTGGTTGGGTATGGAAACACCATATATTTT. Translating gives CASSLVGYGNTIYF.

Comments on this clone: One junction end does not reproduce the germline sequence, and a read error may be involved. The rearrangement joins TRBV12-3 or TRBV12-4 to TRBJ2-3; D is possibly TRBD2 (5 bases). CDR3 size: 13 residues. The CDR3 is CASSEPSIDTQYF. CDR3 nucleotide sequence: TGTGCCAGCAGCGAGCCTAGCATAGATACGCAGTATTTT.

This chain joins TRBV3-1 (or the pseudogene TRBV3-2) and TRBJ1-2, with unresolved D. Germline V gene sequence: CDR1 LGHDT, CDR2 YNNKEL (reference sequence). This CDR3 is 15 amino acids long. V lost 0 bases and J 8 bases, leaving 16 bases between the germline ends. CDR3 DNA sequence: TGTGCCAGCAGCCAAGACTTGGACCCTTATGAGGGCTACACCTTC. Protein sequence: CASSQDLDPYEGYTF.

The genes are TRBV28 and TRBJ2-7; the D call may be TRBD1 or TRBD2 (6 bases each). In germline, CDR1 is MDHEN, CDR2 SYDVKM. Trimming shortened V by 7 bases and J by 2 bases, and 15 bases separated the two germline ends. The CDR3 extends over 14 amino acids. CDR3 protein: CASTLPGAPYEQYF. In DNA form, the CDR3 reads TGTGCCAGCACCCTCCCGGGGGCCCCCTACGAGCAGTACTTC.

V gene TRBV5-5 combines with J gene TRBJ2-7; 7 positions agree with TRBD2. CDR1 and CDR2 (germline): SGHKS, YYEKEE (reference sequence). J lost 2 bases, V lost 4 bases, and 9 bases had no gene match. The CDR3 spans 15 residues. This chain's CDR3 is CASSGGGLSTYEQYF. CDR3 DNA: TGTGCCAGCAGCGGGGGGGGACTATCCACCTACGAGCAGTACTTC.

The chain has TRBV4-1 and TRBJ1-3; no clear D. Per germline, CDR1 MGHRA and CDR2 YSYEKL. The CDR3 has 18 amino acids. V was shortened by 2 bases and J by 0 bases, with 17 bases between the two germline ends. The CDR3 loop is CASSQNRDYRFSGNTIYF. The CDR3 DNA sequence: TGCGCCAGCAGCCAAAACCGCGACTACCGTTTCTCTGGAAACACCATATATTTT.

For the CDR3, the DNA is TGTGCCAGCAGTGATACTCCGGGACACGACCTCTATGGCTACACCTTC. This codes for CASSDTPGHDLYGYTF. This chain links TRBV28 with TRBJ1-2, with D perhaps matching TRBD1 (6 bases). The CDR3 is 16 residues long. Per the germline V gene, CDR1 is MDHEN and CDR2 is SYDVKM. V gave up 5 bases and J gave up 4 bases, with 20 bases separating them.

A single count supports this clone. The chain has TRBV7-9 and TRBJ1-1; weak D call: TRBD1 (6 bases). Germline lookup yields CDR1 SEHNR and CDR2 FQNEAQ (reference sequence). V was clipped by 7 bases and J by 3 bases, with 15 bases between them. The CDR3 consists of 14 residues. The CDR3, as DNA: TGTGCCAGCACCCCCTGGGGGGCCGACACTGAAGCTTTCTTT. Translating gives CASTPWGADTEAFF.

This chain connects TRBV6-6 to TRBJ2-4; the match to TRBD1 covers 7 bases. Looked up from germline, CDR1 is MNHNY and CDR2 is SVGAGI (reference sequence). CDR3 length: 15 amino acids. V lost 5 bases to trimming and J lost 0 bases; unmatched junction nucleotides: 4. CDR3 sequence: CASSPDRAAKNIQYF. CDR3 nucleotides: TGTGCCAGCAGTCCCGACAGGGCAGCCAAAAACATTCAGTACTTC.

This chain uses TRBV9 with TRBJ2-5, with a tentative D call TRBD2 (6 bases). The germline V gene has CDR1 SGDLS and CDR2 YYNGEE. The CDR3 consists of 14 residues. Trimming took 3 bases from V and 5 from J, leaving 14 bases between them. The CDR3 spells CASSAGGGDETQYF. In nucleotides, the CDR3 is TGTGCCAGCAGCGCGGGTGGAGGGGATGAGACCCAGTACTTC.

CDR3 DNA sequence: TGTGCCAGCAGTTCAATAACAGGGGGCATGGAGCAGTACTTC. It specifies CASSSITGGMEQYF. The chain employs TRBV28 and TRBJ2-7, with 9 bases identical to TRBD1. J lost 7 bases, V lost 4 bases, and 8 bases had no gene match. CDR1 is MDHEN, CDR2 SYDVKM, per germline. The CDR3 spans 14 residues.

The chain carries TRBV5-4 and TRBJ2-3; 7 bases line up with TRBD2. Germline V lookup: CDR1 SGHNT, CDR2 YYREEE (reference sequence). V shed 1 base and J 8 bases; nucleotides not matched to a gene: 13. This CDR3 spans 16 amino acids. The CDR3 region has the DNA TGTGCCAGCAGCTTGCCCCGAGGCGGGAGTGGAGCTACGCAGTATTTT. Residues: CASSLPRGGSGATQYF.